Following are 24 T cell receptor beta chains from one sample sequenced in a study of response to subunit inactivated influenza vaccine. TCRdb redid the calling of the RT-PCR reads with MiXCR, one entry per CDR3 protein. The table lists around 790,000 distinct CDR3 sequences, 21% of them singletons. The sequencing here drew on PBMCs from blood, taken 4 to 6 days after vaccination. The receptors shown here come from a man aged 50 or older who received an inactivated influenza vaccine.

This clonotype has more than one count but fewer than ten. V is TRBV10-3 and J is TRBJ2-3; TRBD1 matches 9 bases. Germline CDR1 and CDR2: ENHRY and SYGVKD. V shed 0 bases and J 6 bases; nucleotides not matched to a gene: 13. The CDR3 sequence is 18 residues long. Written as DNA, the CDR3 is TGTGCCATCAGTGAGTCGATATTATCGGGACAGGGTATGGATACGCAGTATTTT. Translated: CAISESILSGQGMDTQYF.

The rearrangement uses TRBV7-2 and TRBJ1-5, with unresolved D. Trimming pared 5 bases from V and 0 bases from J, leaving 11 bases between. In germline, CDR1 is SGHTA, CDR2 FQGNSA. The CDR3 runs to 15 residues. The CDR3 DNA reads TGTGCCAGCAGCCATAGACATTATAGCAATCAGCCCCAGCATTTT. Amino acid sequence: CASSHRHYSNQPQHF.

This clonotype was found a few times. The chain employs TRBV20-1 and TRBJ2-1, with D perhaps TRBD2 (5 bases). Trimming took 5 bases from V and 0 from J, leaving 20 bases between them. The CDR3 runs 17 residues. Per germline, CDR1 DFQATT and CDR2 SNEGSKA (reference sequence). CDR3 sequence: CSAAPVGGESSYNEQFF. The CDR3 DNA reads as TGCAGTGCTGCCCCCGTTGGAGGAGAGAGCTCCTACAATGAGCAGTTCTTC.

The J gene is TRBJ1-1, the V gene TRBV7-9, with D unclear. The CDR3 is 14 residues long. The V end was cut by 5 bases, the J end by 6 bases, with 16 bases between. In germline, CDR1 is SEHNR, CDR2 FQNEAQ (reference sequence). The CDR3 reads CASSPRIIIPEAFF. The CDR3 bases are TGTGCCAGCAGCCCTCGGATTATCATCCCTGAAGCTTTCTTT.

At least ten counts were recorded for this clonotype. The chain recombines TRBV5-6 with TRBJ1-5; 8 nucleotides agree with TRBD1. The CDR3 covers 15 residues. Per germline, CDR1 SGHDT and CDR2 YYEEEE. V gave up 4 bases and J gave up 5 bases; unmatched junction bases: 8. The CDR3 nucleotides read TGTGCCAGCAGCCCGTCCCGGGACAGGTATCAGCCCCAGCATTTT. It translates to CASSPSRDRYQPQHF.

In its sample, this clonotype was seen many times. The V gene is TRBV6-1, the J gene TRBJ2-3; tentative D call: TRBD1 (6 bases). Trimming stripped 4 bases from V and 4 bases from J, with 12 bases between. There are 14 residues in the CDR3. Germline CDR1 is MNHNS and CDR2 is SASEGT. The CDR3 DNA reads TGTGCCAGCAGTGTTCAGGGGCGCGCAGATACGCAGTATTTT. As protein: CASSVQGRADTQYF.

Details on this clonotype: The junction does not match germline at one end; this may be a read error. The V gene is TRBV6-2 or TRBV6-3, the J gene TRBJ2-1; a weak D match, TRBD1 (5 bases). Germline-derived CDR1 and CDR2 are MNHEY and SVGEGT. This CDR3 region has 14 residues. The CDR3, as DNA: TGTGCCAGCAGTTACTTGGACACTTACAATGAGAAGTTCTTC. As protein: CASSYLDTYNEKFF.

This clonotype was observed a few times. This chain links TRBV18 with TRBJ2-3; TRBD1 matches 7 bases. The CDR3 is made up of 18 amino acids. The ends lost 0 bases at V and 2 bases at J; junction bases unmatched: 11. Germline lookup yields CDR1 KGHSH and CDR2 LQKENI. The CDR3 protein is CASSPPSRQGKHTDTQYF. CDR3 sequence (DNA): TGTGCCAGCTCACCACCGAGTAGACAGGGTAAACACACAGATACGCAGTATTTT.

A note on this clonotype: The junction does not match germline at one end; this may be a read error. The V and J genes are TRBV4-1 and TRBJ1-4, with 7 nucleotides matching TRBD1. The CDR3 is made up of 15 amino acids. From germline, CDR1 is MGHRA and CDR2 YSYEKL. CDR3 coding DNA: TGCGCCGGCAGCCGAAACAGGGGAGTCTTTGAAAAACTGTTTTTT. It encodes CAGSRNRGVFEKLFF.

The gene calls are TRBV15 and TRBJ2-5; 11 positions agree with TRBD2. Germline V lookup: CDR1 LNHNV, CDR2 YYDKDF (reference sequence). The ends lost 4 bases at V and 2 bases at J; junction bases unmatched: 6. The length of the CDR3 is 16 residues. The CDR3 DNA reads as TGTGCCACCAGCACCTTGACTAGCGGGGATCAAGAGACCCAGTACTTC. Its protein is CATSTLTSGDQETQYF.

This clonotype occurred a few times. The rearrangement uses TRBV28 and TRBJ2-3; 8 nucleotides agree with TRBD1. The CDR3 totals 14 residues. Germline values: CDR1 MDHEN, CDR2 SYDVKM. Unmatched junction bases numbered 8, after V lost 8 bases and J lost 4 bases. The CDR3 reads CASCKAGGSDTQYF. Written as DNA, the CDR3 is TGTGCCAGCTGTAAGGCAGGGGGCTCAGATACGCAGTATTTT.

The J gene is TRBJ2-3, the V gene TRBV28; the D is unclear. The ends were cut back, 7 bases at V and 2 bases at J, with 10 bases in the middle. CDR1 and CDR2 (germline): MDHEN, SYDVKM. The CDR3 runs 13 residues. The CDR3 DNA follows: TGTGCCAGCAATCCTCATCTCACAGATACGCAGTATTTT. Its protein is CASNPHLTDTQYF.

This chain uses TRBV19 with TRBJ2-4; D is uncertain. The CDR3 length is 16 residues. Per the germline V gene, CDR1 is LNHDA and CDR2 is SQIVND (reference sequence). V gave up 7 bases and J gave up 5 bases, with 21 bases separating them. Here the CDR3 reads CASNRRLGRIENIQYF. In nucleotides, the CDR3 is TGTGCCAGTAATCGTCGTCTCGGAAGGATCGAAAACATTCAGTACTTC.

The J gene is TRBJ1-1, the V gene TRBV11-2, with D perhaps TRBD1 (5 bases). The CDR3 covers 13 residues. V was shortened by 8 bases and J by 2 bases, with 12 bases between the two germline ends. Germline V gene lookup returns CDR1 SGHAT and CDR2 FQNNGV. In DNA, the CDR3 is TGTGCCAGCGCATTGACAGTCAACACTGAAGCTTTCTTT. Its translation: CASALTVNTEAFF.

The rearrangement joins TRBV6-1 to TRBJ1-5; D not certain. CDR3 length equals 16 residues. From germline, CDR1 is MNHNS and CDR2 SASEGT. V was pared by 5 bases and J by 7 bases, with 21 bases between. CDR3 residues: CASSPDGKHVAQPQHF. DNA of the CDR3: TGTGCCAGCAGTCCGGACGGAAAACATGTAGCGCAGCCCCAGCATTTT.

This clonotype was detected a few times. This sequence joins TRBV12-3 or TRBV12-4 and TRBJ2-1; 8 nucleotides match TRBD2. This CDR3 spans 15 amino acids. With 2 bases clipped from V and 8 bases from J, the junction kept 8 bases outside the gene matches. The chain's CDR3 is CASSLTGTRRDEQFF. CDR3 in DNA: TGTGCCAGCAGTTTAACCGGGACTAGGCGTGATGAGCAGTTCTTC.

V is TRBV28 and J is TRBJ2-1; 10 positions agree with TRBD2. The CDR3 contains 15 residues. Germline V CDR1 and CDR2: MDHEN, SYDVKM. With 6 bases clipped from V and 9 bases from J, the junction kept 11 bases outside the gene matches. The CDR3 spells CASRAGGPRVGEQFF. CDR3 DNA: TGTGCCAGCAGAGCGGGGGGGCCTAGGGTGGGTGAGCAGTTCTTC.

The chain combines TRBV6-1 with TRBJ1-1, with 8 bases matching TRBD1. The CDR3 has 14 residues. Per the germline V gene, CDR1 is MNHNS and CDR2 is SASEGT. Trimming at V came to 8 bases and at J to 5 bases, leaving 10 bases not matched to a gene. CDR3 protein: CASGGAGGSTEAFF. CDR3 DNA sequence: TGTGCCAGCGGGGGGGCAGGGGGCTCGACTGAAGCTTTCTTT.

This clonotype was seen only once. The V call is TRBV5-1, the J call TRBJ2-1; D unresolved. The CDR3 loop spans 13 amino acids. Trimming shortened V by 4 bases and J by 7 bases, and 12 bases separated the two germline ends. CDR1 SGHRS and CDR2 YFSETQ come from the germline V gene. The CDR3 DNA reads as TGCGCCAGCAGCACTCAAATGGATAATGAGCAGTTCTTC. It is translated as CASSTQMDNEQFF.

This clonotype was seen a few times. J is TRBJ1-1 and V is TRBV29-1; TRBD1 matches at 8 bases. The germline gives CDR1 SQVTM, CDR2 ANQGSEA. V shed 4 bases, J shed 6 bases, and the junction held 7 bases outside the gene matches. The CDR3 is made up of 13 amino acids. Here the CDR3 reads CSVAGRGLAEAFF. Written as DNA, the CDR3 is TGCAGCGTTGCGGGCAGGGGGCTGGCTGAAGCTTTCTTT.

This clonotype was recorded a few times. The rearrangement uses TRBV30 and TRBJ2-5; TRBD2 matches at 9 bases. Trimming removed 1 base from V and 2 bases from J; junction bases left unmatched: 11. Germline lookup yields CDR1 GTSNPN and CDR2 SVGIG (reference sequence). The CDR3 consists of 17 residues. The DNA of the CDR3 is TGTGCCTGGAGTGCCGGACTATGGCGGGGGGGACAAGAGACCCAGTACTTC. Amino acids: CAWSAGLWRGGQETQYF.

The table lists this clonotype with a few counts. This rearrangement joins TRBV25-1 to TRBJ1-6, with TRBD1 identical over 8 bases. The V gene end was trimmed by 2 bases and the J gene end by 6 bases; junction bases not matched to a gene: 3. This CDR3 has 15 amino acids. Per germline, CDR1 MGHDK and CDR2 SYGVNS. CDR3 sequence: CASSEQGASNSPLHF. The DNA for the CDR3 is TGTGCCAGCAGTGAACAGGGGGCGTCTAATTCACCCCTCCACTTT.

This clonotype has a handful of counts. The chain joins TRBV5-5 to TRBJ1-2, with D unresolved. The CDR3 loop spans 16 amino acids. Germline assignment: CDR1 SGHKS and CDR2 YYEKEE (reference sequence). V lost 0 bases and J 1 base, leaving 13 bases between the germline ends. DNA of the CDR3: TGTGCCAGCAGCTTGGCTGCAGATCCCTATAACTATGGCTACACCTTC. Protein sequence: CASSLAADPYNYGYTF. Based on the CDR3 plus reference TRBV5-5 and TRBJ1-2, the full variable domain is DAGVTQSPTHLIKTRGQQVTLRCSPISGHKSVSWYQQVLGQGPQFIFQYYEKEERGRGNFPDRFSARQFPNYSSELNVNALLLGDSALYLCASSLAADPYNYGYTFGSGTRLTVV.

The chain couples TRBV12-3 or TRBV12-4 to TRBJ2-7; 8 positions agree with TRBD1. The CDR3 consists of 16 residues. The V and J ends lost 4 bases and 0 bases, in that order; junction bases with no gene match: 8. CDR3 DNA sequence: TGTGCCAGCAGTTATAGACAGGGGCAAATCTCCTACGAGCAGTACTTC. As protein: CASSYRQGQISYEQYF.